One T cell receptor (beta chain) is described in this entry. TCRdb re-called the 5' RACE reads; one entry per CDR3 protein, DNA not given. The repertoire table contains hundreds of thousands of distinct CDR3 sequences. This sample was included in a study of monozygotic twins with inflammatory bowel disease. Germline V lookup: CDR1 GTSNPN, CDR2 SVGIG (reference sequence). This CDR3 has 12 amino acids. The specimen was blood. The chain recombines TRBV30 with TRBJ2-1. This TCR came from a human donor with ulcerative colitis or Crohn's disease, or a healthy co-twin of an affected twin (not recorded which). CDR3 in amino acids: CAWSGIGNEQFF.